Below, 2 T cell receptor beta chains from the same sample are listed, as sequenced in a study of OX40 agonist ivuxolimab in advanced cancers. Profiling relied on immunoSEQ multiplex PCR, and the TCRdb table lists in-frame clones only, not all of them. This table holds tens of thousands of clones, roughly nine tenths found once. Specimen: CD4+ or CD8+ T cells sorted from blood, collected in a trial of the OX40 agonist ivuxolimab. These TCRs come from an adult with an advanced solid tumor such as melanoma, head and neck, liver or kidney cancer.

The V call is TRBV6-5, the J call TRBJ1-5, with unresolved D. V lost 0 bases and J lost 7, with 10 bases in between. This CDR3 contains 14 residues. The germline gives CDR1 MNHEY, CDR2 SVGAGI. CDR3 in DNA: TGTGCCAGCAGTTACTCGGCAGTGGAGCAGCCCCAGCATTTT. Its protein is CASSYSAVEQPQHF.

The chain employs TRBV19 and TRBJ2-6; no firm D call. Trimming cost V 5 bases and J 4 bases, with 6 bases left between them. The CDR3 sequence is 13 residues long. Germline V gives CDR1 LNHDA, CDR2 SQIVND (reference sequence). CDR3 DNA: TGTGCCAGTAGTCTTCAAGGGGCCAACGTCCTGACTTTC. Translating it yields CASSLQGANVLTF.